Sequencing of this T cell receptor beta chain was carried out in a study of OX40 agonist ivuxolimab in advanced cancers. This clone turned up a few times. Trimming shortened V by 2 bases and J by 3 bases, and 12 bases separated the two germline ends. Germline CDR1 reads SGDLS; CDR2 reads YYNGEE. This CDR3 is 15 amino acids long. The method was immunoSEQ multiplex PCR; TCRdb's version includes in-frame clones alone and lacks a portion of them. The data hold about 40,000 clones, with about 85% observed a single time. The rearrangement joins TRBV9 to TRBJ1-5; tentatively, D is TRBD1 (5 bases). The clonotype was recovered from an adult with an advanced solid tumor such as melanoma, head and neck, liver or kidney cancer. This specimen was CD4+ or CD8+ T cells sorted from blood, taken in a trial of the OX40 agonist ivuxolimab. CDR3 bases: TGTGCCAGCAGCGTGTCAGGGCGAGTCAATCAGCCCCAGCATTTT. Translation gives CASSVSGRVNQPQHF.